The 5 T cell receptor beta chains presented below share a single source sample, sequenced in a study of radiation and T cells in renal cell carcinoma (dated by TCRdb to the early 2020s). The intended sense of this specimen's time point label: blood 4 weeks post-SBRT, at nephrectomy. In the paper's terms, the treatment or condition label means: 15 Gy SBRT to primary tumor, nephrectomy 4 weeks later. The library was made by the immunoSEQ multiplex PCR assay. As stored in TCRdb, this immuneACCESS dataset retains in-frame rearrangements with V and J assigned. A fraction of the clones does not appear; measured against another copy, unresolved V genes explain less than half of the discrepancy, and the remainder lacks a known reason. Within this sample are about 83,000 clones, with 70% to 90% of them counted one time only. The top ten constitute around 2.5% of the sample. The sample was blood, taken from a patient whose treatment included radiotherapy and nephrectomy. These receptors all come from a woman in her sixties with renal cell carcinoma.

This rearrangement joins TRBV6-5 to TRBJ1-2; perhaps TRBD1 as D (6 bases). Trimming pared 0 bases from V and 5 bases from J, leaving 13 bases between. This CDR3 is built from 15 residues. Per germline, CDR1 MNHEY and CDR2 SVGAGI. Here the CDR3 DNA reads TGTGCCAGCAGTTACTCACCAGGGGATGGGTATGGCTACACCTTC. Translated: CASSYSPGDGYGYTF.

This clone was seen a few times. The junction differs from germline at one of its ends, possibly a read error. This rearrangement joins TRBV7-7 to TRBJ2-3, with 13 bases fitting TRBD2. The V gene's germline CDR1 is SSHAT and CDR2 FNYEAQ (reference sequence). This CDR3 is built from 15 residues. CDR3 nucleotide sequence: TGTGCTAGCAGCTTAGGACTAGCGGGGGCCGATACGCAGTATTTT. It specifies CASSLGLAGADTQYF.

The chain has TRBV5-6 and TRBJ1-1; TRBD1 agrees at 12 bases. There are 15 residues in the CDR3. Germline assignment: CDR1 SGHDT and CDR2 YYEEEE. Germline trimming cut 3 bases from V and 3 bases from J; bases unmatched to any gene: 3. The CDR3 coding sequence is TGTGCCAGCAGCTGGGGGACAGGGGGCGACACTGAAGCTTTCTTT. Its protein product is CASSWGTGGDTEAFF.

This clone was observed a handful of times. The chain combines TRBV29-1 with TRBJ1-1, with D tentatively TRBD1 (6 bases). Trimming removed 1 base at V and 4 bases at J, with 13 bases between. The CDR3 runs to 14 residues. Germline V gene lookup returns CDR1 SQVTM and CDR2 ANQGSEA. The CDR3, as DNA: TGCAGCGTTGAAGGAAAGGGAGGGGGCACTGAAGCTTTCTTT. It encodes CSVEGKGGGTEAFF.

The CDR3 spells CASSVDGNGGTEAFF. CDR3 sequence (DNA): TGTGCCAGCAGCGTAGACGGAAACGGGGGCACTGAAGCTTTCTTT. The V call is TRBV9, the J call TRBJ1-1; D possibly corresponds to TRBD1 (5 bases). The CDR3 has 15 amino acids. Germline V gene data show CDR1 as SGDLS and CDR2 as YYNGEE. The V gene lost 0 bases and the J gene lost 4 bases, with 13 bases spanning the gap.